The rows below give T cell receptor beta chains drawn from one sample of a study of T cells in Graves' hyperthyroidism and ophthalmopathy. MiXCR was run by TCRdb on the multiplex PCR reads, yielding one entry per CDR3 protein. The sample shows a few hundred thousand distinct CDR3 sequences, about an eighth of them seen only once. Source material: blood. Receptors were obtained from a woman between 35 and 50 years old with Graves' ophthalmopathy. The CDR3 runs from the conserved cysteine through the conserved F or W. D genes are given only for firm matches. The size entry is marked missing in some rows and otherwise reads once, few, many or a size class.

>many|TRBD1|TRBV18|TRBJ1-5
TGTGCCAGCTCACCCCAGGGGGATCAGCCCCAGCATTTT
CASSPQGDQPQHF
>few|TRBD1|TRBV4-1|TRBJ2-3
TGCGCCAGCAGCCGTACAGGGGGGCGCACAGATACGCAGTATTTT
CASSRTGGRTDTQYF
>many|.|TRBV20-1|TRBJ2-3
TGCAGTGCTAGGGCCGTAAACACAGATACGCAGTATTTT
CSARAVNTDTQYF
>many|TRBD1|TRBV7-6|TRBJ2-7
TGTGCCAGCAGCTTAGAGACAGGGGCCTACGAGCAGTACTTC
CASSLETGAYEQYF
>.|.|TRBV5-4|TRBJ2-5
TGTGCCAGCAGCTTCTCATCCCTGCCCCCCGAGACCCAGTACTTC
CASSFSSLPPETQYF
>many|.|TRBV2|TRBJ2-2
TGTGCCAGCAGTGAAAGTTCGCGGGGGGAGCTGTTTTTT
CASSESSRGELFF
>.|TRBD1|TRBV27|TRBJ2-5
TGTGCCAGCAGTTACCCCCCCCACGACAGGGGACAAAAAGAGACCCAGTACTTC
CASSYPPHDRGQKETQYF
>few|TRBD2|TRBV5-4|TRBJ2-1
TGTGCCAGCAGACCCCGTAGGAGCGGGGATAAGCAGTTCTTC
CASRPRRSGDKQFF
>few|.|TRBV4-1|TRBJ1-1
TGCGCCAGCAGCCAAGGTCGGGAAAACACTGAAGCTTTCTTT
CASSQGRENTEAFF
>many|TRBD1|TRBV12-3/TRBV12-4|TRBJ2-7
TGTGCCAGCGGGCGACAGGGGTCCTACGAGCAGTACTTC
CASGRQGSYEQYF
>many|.|TRBV12-5|TRBJ1-1
TGTGCTAGTGCGGTGGGGAACACTGAAGCTTTCTTT
CASAVGNTEAFF
>few|.|TRBV5-6|TRBJ2-4
TGTGCCAGCAGCAACCGATTCCAGGGGATGCTAGCCAAAAACATTCAGTACTTC
CASSNRFQGMLAKNIQYF
>few|.|TRBV5-1|TRBJ2-1
TGCGCCAGCAGCTCAGAGGGGTTTTCCCCAGTGCCGTTCTTC
CASSSEGFSPVPFF
>many|.|TRBV12-3/TRBV12-4|TRBJ2-5
TGTGCCAGCAGTTTTGGGGGGGAGACCCAGTACTTC
CASSFGGETQYF
>.|TRBD1|TRBV27|TRBJ1-1
TGTGCCAGCAGTTTTTCGGGACAGAGGTTAGCTTTCTTT
CASSFSGQRLAFF
>many|TRBD1|TRBV2|TRBJ1-2
TGTGCCAGCAGTGAGCCAGGGGGCTATGGCTACACCTTC
CASSEPGGYGYTF
>few|TRBD1|TRBV25-1|TRBJ2-2
TGTGCCAGCAGTGACCCGATCCCTTCCGGGACAGAGCCAACTTACAGGGCCGGGGAGCTGTTTTTT
CASSDPIPSGTEPTYRAGELFF
>many|TRBD2|TRBV5-6|TRBJ2-3
TGTGCCAGCAGCCTGACATGGACGTGGACTAGCGGGAGGAACACAGATACGCAGTATTTT
CASSLTWTWTSGRNTDTQYF
>.|.|TRBV7-8|TRBJ2-7
TGTGCCAGCAGCTTAGTTGCCAGGGGAGGCGAGCAGTACTTC
CASSLVARGGEQYF
>many|TRBD1|TRBV2|TRBJ2-5
TGTGCCAGCGTCCGGGACAGGAAACAAGAGACCCAGTACTTC
CASVRDRKQETQYF
>.|.|TRBV18|TRBJ1-4
TGTGCCAGCTCACCCGTACAGGGTAGTGAAAAACTGTTTTTT
CASSPVQGSEKLFF
>many|.|TRBV20-1|TRBJ2-3
TGCAGTGCTAGTAGGCTAGCAGCCAGCACAGATACGCAGTATTTT
CSASRLAASTDTQYF
>.|TRBD2|TRBV28|TRBJ2-7
TGTGCCAGCAGTTTATGGGGCGGGAGTAACGAGCAGTACTTC
CASSLWGGSNEQYF
>many|.|TRBV27|TRBJ1-6
TGTGCCAGAGGGCAGGGTAATCCACCCCTCCACTTT
CARGQGNPPLHF
>many|.|TRBV2|TRBJ1-6
TGTGCCAGCAGTGGGTCTGGGGGGCAATCACCCCTCCACTTT
CASSGSGGQSPLHF
>many|TRBD2|TRBV15|TRBJ2-3
TGTGCCACCAGCAGATCCACCGCATCTCTCCGGGAGGGCACAGATACGCAGTATTTT
CATSRSTASLREGTDTQYF
>many|.|TRBV27|TRBJ1-2
TGTGCCAGCAGTTATGACAGTTCCGTCAGAGGCTACACCTTC
CASSYDSSVRGYTF
>many|.|TRBV12-3/TRBV12-4|TRBJ2-3
TGTGCCAGCATGGGAACCTTAGATACGCAGTATTTT
CASMGTLDTQYF
>many|TRBD2|TRBV6-1|TRBJ2-5
TGTGCCAGCAGTTATCTAGCGGGGGTGGAGACCCAGTACTTC
CASSYLAGVETQYF